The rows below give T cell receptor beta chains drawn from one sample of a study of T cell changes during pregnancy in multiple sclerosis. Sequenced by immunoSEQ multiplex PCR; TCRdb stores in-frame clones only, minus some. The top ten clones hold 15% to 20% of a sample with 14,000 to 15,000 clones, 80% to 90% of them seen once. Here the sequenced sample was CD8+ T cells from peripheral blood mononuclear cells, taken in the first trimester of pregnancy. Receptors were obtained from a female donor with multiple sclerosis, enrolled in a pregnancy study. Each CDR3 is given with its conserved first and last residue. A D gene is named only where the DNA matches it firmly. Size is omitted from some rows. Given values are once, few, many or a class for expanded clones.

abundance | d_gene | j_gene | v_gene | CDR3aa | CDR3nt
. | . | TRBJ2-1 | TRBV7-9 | CASSRPGLGSNEQFF | TGTGCCAGCAGCCGACCGGGCCTAGGGAGCAATGAGCAGTTCTTC
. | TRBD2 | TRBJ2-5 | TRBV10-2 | CASSDAGGLETQYF | TGCGCCAGCAGTGATGCGGGAGGGTTAGAGACCCAGTACTTC
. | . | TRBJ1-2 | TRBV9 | CASSDSPKGSPPPNYGYTF | TGTGCCAGCAGCGACTCCCCTAAGGGGTCACCCCCCCCTAACTATGGCTACACCTTC
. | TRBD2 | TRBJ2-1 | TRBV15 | CATSRGRGLAGFEQFF | TGTGCCACCAGCAGGGGTAGGGGACTAGCGGGATTTGAGCAGTTCTTC
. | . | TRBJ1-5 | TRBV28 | CASSFTESNQPQHF | TGTGCCAGCAGTTTTACCGAGAGCAATCAGCCCCAGCATTTT
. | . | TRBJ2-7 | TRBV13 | CASSSSGYEQYF | TGTGCCAGCTCCTCGTCCGGCTACGAGCAGTACTTC
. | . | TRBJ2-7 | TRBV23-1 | CASRPKTSPTKVDYEQYF | TGCGCCAGCAGACCGAAAACGTCCCCGACAAAGGTTGACTACGAGCAGTACTTC
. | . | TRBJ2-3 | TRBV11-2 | CASSPMVGATDTQYF | TGTGCCAGCAGCCCAATGGTAGGGGCAACAGATACGCAGTATTTT
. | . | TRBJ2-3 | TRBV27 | CASSLSRRRYTDTQYF | TGTGCCAGCAGTTTATCTCGTCGGCGGTACACAGATACGCAGTATTTT
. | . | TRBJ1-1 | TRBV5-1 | CASSPLYLNTEAFF | TGCGCCAGCAGCCCTTTATATCTGAACACTGAAGCTTTCTTT
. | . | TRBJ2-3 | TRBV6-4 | CASSDGTGNPTDTQYF | TGTGCCAGCAGTGACGGTACGGGGAACCCCACAGATACGCAGTATTTT
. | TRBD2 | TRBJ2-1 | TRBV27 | CASSTSVPLYNEQFF | TGTGCCAGCAGCACTAGCGTGCCCCTCTACAATGAGCAGTTCTTC
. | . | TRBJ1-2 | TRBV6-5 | CASSSRGSQGNYGYTF | TGTGCCAGCAGTTCCCGCGGTAGTCAGGGGAACTATGGCTACACCTTC
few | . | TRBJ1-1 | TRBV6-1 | CASSEWTENTEAFF | TGTGCCAGCAGTGAATGGACAGAGAACACTGAAGCTTTCTTT
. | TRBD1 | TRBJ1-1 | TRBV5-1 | CASSRTGRELEAFF | TGCGCCAGCAGCCGGACAGGGCGGGAGTTGGAAGCTTTCTTT
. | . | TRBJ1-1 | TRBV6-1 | CASSEAKERDTEAFF | TGTGCCAGCAGTGAAGCTAAGGAACGGGACACTGAAGCTTTCTTT
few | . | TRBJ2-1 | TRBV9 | CASSDLALGASYNEQFF | TGTGCCAGCAGTGATCTAGCGTTAGGGGCCTCCTACAATGAGCAGTTCTTC
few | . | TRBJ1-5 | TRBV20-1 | CSASPQPQHF | TGCAGTGCTTCCCCACAGCCCCAGCATTTT
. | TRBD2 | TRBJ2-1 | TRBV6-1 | CATDGVAGHEQFF | TGTGCCACCGACGGGGTAGCGGGACATGAGCAGTTCTTC
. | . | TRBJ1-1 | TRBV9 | CASSLSGGGGEAFF | TGTGCCAGCAGCCTTTCTGGGGGAGGGGGTGAAGCTTTCTTT
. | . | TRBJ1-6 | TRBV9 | CASSVSSGLMNSPLHF | TGTGCCAGCAGCGTTTCATCGGGACTGATGAATTCACCCCTCCACTTT
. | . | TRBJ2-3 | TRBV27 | CASSKRQELASTDTQYF | TGTGCCAGCAGTAAGAGACAGGAGCTAGCTAGCACAGATACGCAGTATTTT
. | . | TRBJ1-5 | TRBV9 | CASSVEGGVRQPQHF | TGTGCCAGCAGCGTAGAAGGAGGGGTTCGACAGCCCCAGCATTTT
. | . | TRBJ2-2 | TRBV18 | CASSPEGGGIPNTGELFF | TGTGCCAGCTCACCAGAAGGTGGAGGGATCCCGAACACCGGGGAGCTGTTTTTT
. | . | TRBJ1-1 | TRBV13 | CASSLGYRGDTEAFF | TGTGCCAGCAGCTTAGGGTACCGGGGGGACACTGAAGCTTTCTTT
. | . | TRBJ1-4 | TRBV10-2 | CASSGGRVNEKLFF | TGCGCCAGCAGTGGGGGGCGGGTGAATGAAAAACTGTTTTTT
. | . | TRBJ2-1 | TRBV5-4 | CASSLNRNEQFF | TGTGCCAGCAGCTTGAACAGAAATGAGCAGTTCTTC
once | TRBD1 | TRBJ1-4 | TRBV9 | CASSVAGQVNEKLFF | TGTGCCAGCAGCGTAGCGGGACAGGTCAATGAAAAACTGTTTTTT
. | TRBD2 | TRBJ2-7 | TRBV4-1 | CASSPGTSGSPYEQYF | TGCGCCAGCAGCCCTGGGACTAGCGGGAGCCCCTACGAGCAGTACTTC
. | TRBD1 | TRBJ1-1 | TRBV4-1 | CASSHPPDRPPEAFF | TGCGCCAGCAGCCACCCCCCGGACAGGCCCCCTGAAGCTTTCTTT
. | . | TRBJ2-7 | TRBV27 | CASSLSTAVGYEQYF | TGTGCCAGCAGTTTATCGACAGCCGTCGGCTACGAGCAGTACTTC
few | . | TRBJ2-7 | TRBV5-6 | CASSSGLHEQYF | TGTGCCAGCAGTTCCGGACTGCACGAGCAGTACTTC
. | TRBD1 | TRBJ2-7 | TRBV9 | CASSVGGGQAEEQYF | TGTGCCAGCAGCGTAGGTGGGGGACAGGCCGAGGAGCAGTACTTC
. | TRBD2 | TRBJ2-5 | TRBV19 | CASSILWTSLRETQYF | TGTGCCAGTAGTATTCTATGGACTAGCCTGAGAGAGACCCAGTACTTC
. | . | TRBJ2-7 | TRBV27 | CASSSQGEQYF | TGTGCCAGCAGTTCCCAGGGCGAGCAGTACTTC
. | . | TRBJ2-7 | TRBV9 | CASSVGIQGPSEQYF | TGTGCCAGCAGCGTAGGTATACAGGGTCCCTCCGAGCAGTACTTC
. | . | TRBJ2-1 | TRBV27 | CASSFLSGEQFF | TGTGCCAGCAGTTTCCTGTCAGGCGAGCAGTTCTTC
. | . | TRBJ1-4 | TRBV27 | CASSLFSRVRREKLFF | TGTGCCAGCAGTTTATTTTCCAGGGTGCGGCGTGAAAAACTGTTTTTT
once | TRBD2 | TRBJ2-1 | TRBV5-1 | CASSPWTSGSSYNEQFF | TGCGCCAGCAGCCCCTGGACTAGCGGCAGCTCCTACAATGAGCAGTTCTTC
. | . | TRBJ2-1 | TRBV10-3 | CAVRTVYNEQFF | TGTGCCGTCAGGACAGTTTACAATGAGCAGTTCTTC
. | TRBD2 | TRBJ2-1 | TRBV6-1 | CASSGASGGSYNEQFF | TGTGCCAGCAGTGGAGCTAGCGGAGGCTCCTACAATGAGCAGTTCTTC
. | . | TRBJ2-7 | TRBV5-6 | CASSLDTTNSYEQYF | TGTGCCAGCAGCTTAGACACAACGAACTCCTACGAGCAGTACTTC
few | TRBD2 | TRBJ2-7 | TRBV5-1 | CASSLGPSGGYEQYF | TGCGCCAGCAGCTTGGGGCCTAGCGGGGGGTACGAGCAGTACTTC
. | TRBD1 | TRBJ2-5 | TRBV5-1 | CASSLEAGGQETQYF | TGCGCCAGCAGCTTGGAGGCAGGGGGCCAAGAGACCCAGTACTTC
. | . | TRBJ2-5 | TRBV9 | CASSPSGSQETQYF | TGTGCCAGCAGCCCCTCAGGTTCACAAGAGACCCAGTACTTC
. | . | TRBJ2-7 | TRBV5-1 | CASSLGQLPYEQYF | TGCGCCAGCAGCCTAGGACAGCTTCCCTACGAGCAGTACTTC
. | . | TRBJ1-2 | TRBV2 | CASSENPVSYGYTF | TGTGCCAGCAGTGAAAATCCGGTTTCCTATGGCTACACCTTC
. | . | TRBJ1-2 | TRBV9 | CASSTPYRDLGYTF | TGTGCCAGCAGCACGCCCTACAGGGATCTTGGCTACACCTTC
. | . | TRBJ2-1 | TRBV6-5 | CASSYVQGHNEQFF | TGTGCCAGCAGTTACGTGCAGGGTCACAATGAGCAGTTCTTC
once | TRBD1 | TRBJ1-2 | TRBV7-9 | CASSLGQGVNYGYTF | TGTGCCAGCAGCCTCGGACAGGGAGTAAACTATGGCTACACCTTC
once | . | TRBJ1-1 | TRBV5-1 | CASSLKLVSSGARRTEAFF | TGCGCCAGCAGCTTGAAATTGGTAAGCTCGGGAGCTCGGCGCACTGAAGCTTTCTTT
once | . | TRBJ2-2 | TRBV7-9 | CASSRGPYGELFF | TGTGCCAGCAGCCGAGGCCCTTACGGGGAGCTGTTTTTT
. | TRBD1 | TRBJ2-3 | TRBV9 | CASSPGTGRDTQYF | TGTGCCAGCAGCCCAGGGACAGGGAGGGATACGCAGTATTTT
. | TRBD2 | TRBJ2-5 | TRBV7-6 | CASSLLEKAGGLGTQYF | TGTGCCAGCAGCTTACTTGAAAAAGCGGGAGGATTGGGGACCCAGTACTTC
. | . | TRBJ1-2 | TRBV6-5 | CASSLVDADSWLGYTF | TGTGCCAGCAGTTTGGTCGACGCGGACAGTTGGTTAGGCTACACCTTC
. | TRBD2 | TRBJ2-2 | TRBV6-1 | CASSEEPGGTGELFF | TGTGCCAGCAGTGAGGAGCCGGGGGGGACCGGGGAGCTGTTTTTT
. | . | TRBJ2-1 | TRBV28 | CASTEYSYNEQFF | TGTGCCAGCACGGAGTACTCCTACAATGAGCAGTTCTTC
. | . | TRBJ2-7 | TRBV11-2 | CASSLEGVEQYF | TGTGCCAGCAGCTTAGAAGGGGTCGAGCAGTACTTC
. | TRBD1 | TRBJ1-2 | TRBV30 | CAWSATGGYGYTF | TGTGCCTGGAGTGCCACAGGGGGCTATGGCTACACCTTC